Sequencing of this T cell receptor (beta chain) was carried out in a study of T cells in localized non-small cell lung cancer. Clones were sequenced by immunoSEQ multiplex PCR, and TCRdb holds only the in-frame ones, with some missing. Altogether roughly 3,500 clones are present, approximately 25% being singletons, with the ten largest covering over 15%. General observations from the study: Of the top 100 tumor clones, median roughly 60 were in adjacent lung, approximately 30 among its top 100. Uninvolved adjacent lung had higher T cell clonality than tumor and all other tissues.

By frequency in the sample, this clone is medium-sized. The antigen is undetermined. Here the sequenced sample was lung tumor tissue, taken before any cancer treatment. The TCR sequence derives from a man aged 40 to 69 with stage II squamous cell lung carcinoma.

The DNA for the CDR3 is TGTGCCAGCAGCTGGGAGGGACAGCGGACTGAAAAACTGTTTTTT. Its translation: CASSWEGQRTEKLFF. The V and J genes are TRBV11-3 and TRBJ1-4; 7 nucleotides align to TRBD1. The CDR3 is made up of 15 amino acids. After removal of 4 bases from V and 7 bases from J, the junction contained 9 bases not matched to a gene. CDR1 and CDR2 (germline): SGHNT, YENEEA.